Listed here is a single TCR beta chain. Its target is not known. This record belongs to a study of beta chain features in type 1 diabetes. Study observations and caveats: There were fewer insertions and more deletions at the VDJ junctions of type 1 diabetes patients. Within patients, naive, central memory and Treg TCRB repertoires seemed more similar than within healthy donors.

Reverse transcription of all isolated RNA meant that expressed TCRB transcripts were sequenced. Assay: immunoSEQ multiplex PCR; the TCRdb copy retains only in-frame clones and omits some. The table shows almost 350,000 clones, with 6.5% to 10% occurring only once. The length of the CDR3 is 16 residues. V shed 0 bases and J shed 2 bases, with 12 bases lying between them. CDR1 is KGHSH and CDR2 is LQKENI in the germline V gene. The V and J genes are TRBV18 and TRBJ2-3; D could derive from TRBD1 or TRBD2 (6 bases each). This TCR came from a woman younger than 30 in good health. Specimen: central memory CD4+ T cells from blood. This chain's CDR3 is CASSPPGGRVTDTQYF. In nucleotides, the CDR3 is TGTGCCAGCTCACCACCTGGGGGGCGCGTCACAGATACGCAGTATTTT.